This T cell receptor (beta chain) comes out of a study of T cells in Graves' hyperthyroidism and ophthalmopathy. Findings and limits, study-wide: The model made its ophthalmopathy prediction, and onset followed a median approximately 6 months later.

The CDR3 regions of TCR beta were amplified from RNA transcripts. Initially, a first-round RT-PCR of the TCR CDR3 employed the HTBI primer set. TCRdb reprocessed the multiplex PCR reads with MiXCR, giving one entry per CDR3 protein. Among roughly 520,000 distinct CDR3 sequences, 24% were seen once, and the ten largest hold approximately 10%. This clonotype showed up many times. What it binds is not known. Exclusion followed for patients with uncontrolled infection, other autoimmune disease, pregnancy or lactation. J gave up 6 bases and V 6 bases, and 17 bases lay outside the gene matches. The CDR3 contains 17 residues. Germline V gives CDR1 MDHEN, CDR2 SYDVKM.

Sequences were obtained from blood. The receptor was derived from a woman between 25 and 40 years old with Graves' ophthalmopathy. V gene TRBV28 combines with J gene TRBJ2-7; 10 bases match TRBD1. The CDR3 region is CASRARDRGRYAGEQYF. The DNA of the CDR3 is TGTGCCAGCAGAGCCAGGGACAGGGGCCGATATGCGGGCGAGCAGTACTTC. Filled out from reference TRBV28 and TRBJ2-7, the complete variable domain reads DVKVTQSSRYLVKRTGEKVFLECVQDMDHENMFWYRQDPGLGLRLIYFSYDVKMKEKGDIPEGYSVSREKKERFSLILESASTNQTSMYLCASRARDRGRYAGEQYFGPGTRLTVT.